This T cell receptor beta chain was obtained from a study of T-cell memory formation after mild COVID-19. Study in general: Clusters of TCRs were largely donor specific. Study results and caveats: Pre-infection memory contained some responding clones, which suggested that cross-reactive memory had joined. There was a balanced CD4/CD8 profile in clones contracting day 15 to 85, and later expanders leaned CD4+.

CDR3 length equals 15 residues. V dropped 0 bases and J dropped 5 bases, with 14 bases sitting between them. Looked up from germline, CDR1 is DFQATT and CDR2 is SNEGSKA (reference sequence). Regarding this clonotype: Antigen specificity is unknown.

Using its own MiXCR run on the 5' RACE reads, TCRdb lists one record per CDR3 protein. The sample yields roughly 100,000 distinct CDR3 sequences, over 15% seen once. The chain joins TRBV20-1 to TRBJ1-5; unclear D gene. The sample was PBMCs or a T cell subset sorted from them (not recorded which). The clonotype originates from an adult woman who had mild COVID-19 (a few samples of this study predate the infection). Cell type and time point are not known. The chain's CDR3 is CSARDLMGSDQPQHF. CDR3 nucleotide sequence: TGCAGTGCTAGAGATCTTATGGGAAGTGATCAGCCCCAGCATTTT.